The 6 T cell receptor beta chains listed next were all sequenced from one sample in a study of cytomegalovirus exposure and HLA in healthy donors. Vbeta (60) and Jbeta (13) primers were used in the PCR. Sequencing used immunoSEQ multiplex PCR; TCRdb keeps in-frame clones, though not all of them. The data hold 150,000 to 200,000 clones, with 60% to 75% observed a single time. The specimen was PBMCs. These receptors were collected from a woman aged 45-65 years in good health and CMV-seropositive.

CDR3 sequence reads: CASSLEGSFNEKLFF. Here the CDR3 DNA reads TGCGCCAGCAGCTTGGAGGGGTCCTTTAATGAAAAACTGTTTTTT. This chain joins TRBV5-1 and TRBJ1-4; D might be TRBD1 (5 bases). The V and J ends lost 0 bases and 4 bases respectively, with 10 bases between them. Germline V lookup: CDR1 SGHRS, CDR2 YFSETQ. The CDR3 is made up of 15 amino acids.

This clone was recorded once. The J gene is TRBJ2-1, the V gene TRBV2; D may be TRBD2 (6 bases). This CDR3 is 14 amino acids long. V dropped 6 bases and J dropped 9 bases, with 18 bases sitting between them. Per the germline V gene, CDR1 is SNHLY and CDR2 is FYNNEI. The CDR3 DNA follows: TGTGCCAGCAGCGTACATCCGCGGGACGGTGAGCAGTTCTTC. This encodes CASSVHPRDGEQFF.

This chain connects TRBV7-8 to TRBJ2-7, with TRBD2 matching over 14 bases. The CDR3 spans 15 residues. The V gene end was trimmed by 5 bases and the J gene end by 3 bases; junction bases not matched to a gene: 3. Germline V CDR1 and CDR2: SGHVS, FQNEAQ. The CDR3 is CASSIGLAGGYEQYF. The CDR3 nucleotides read TGTGCCAGCAGCATTGGACTAGCGGGGGGCTACGAGCAGTACTTC.

The chain couples TRBV2 to TRBJ2-2; D unresolved. The V gene's germline CDR1 is SNHLY and CDR2 FYNNEI. CDR3 size: 13 residues. Trimming took 2 bases from V and 1 from J, leaving 2 bases between them. The CDR3 bases are TGTGCCAGCAGTGAACAGAACACCGGGGAGCTGTTTTTT. It codes for CASSEQNTGELFF.

Concerning this clone: Other DNA sequences within the sample encode an identical CDR3. The chain joins TRBV6-1 to TRBJ2-6, with D possibly TRBD1 on 6 matching bases. Deletions cut 6 bases from V and 2 bases from J, with 11 bases between. The CDR3 has 15 amino acids. Germline V gene lookup returns CDR1 MNHNS and CDR2 SASEGT. The CDR3 bases are TGTGCCAGCAGCGAACAGGGAACTGGGGCCAACGTCCTGACTTTC. This encodes CASSEQGTGANVLTF.

This clone showed up just once. The chain employs TRBV4-2 and TRBJ2-1, with 8 bases aligning to TRBD2. This CDR3 region has 16 residues. V lost 0 bases to trimming and J lost 6 bases; unmatched junction nucleotides: 7. The V gene's germline CDR1 is LGHNA and CDR2 YNFKEQ. This chain's CDR3 is CASSQEAGTRGNEQFF. The CDR3 bases are TGTGCCAGCAGCCAAGAGGCCGGGACTAGGGGCAATGAGCAGTTCTTC.